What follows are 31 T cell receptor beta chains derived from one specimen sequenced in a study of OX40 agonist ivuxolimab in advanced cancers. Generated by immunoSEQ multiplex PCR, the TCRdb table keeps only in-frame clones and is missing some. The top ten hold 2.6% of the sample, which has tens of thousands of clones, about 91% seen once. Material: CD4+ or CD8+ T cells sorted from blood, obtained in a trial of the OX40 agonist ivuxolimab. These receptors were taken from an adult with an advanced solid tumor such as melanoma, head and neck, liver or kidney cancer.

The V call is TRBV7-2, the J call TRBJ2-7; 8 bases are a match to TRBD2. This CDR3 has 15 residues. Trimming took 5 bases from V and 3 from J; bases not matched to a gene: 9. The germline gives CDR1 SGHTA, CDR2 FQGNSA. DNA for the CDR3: TGTGCCAGCAGCCCAAAGAGGGCGGGAGGCTACGAGCAGTACTTC. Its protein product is CASSPKRAGGYEQYF. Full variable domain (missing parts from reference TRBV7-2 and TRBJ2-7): GAGVSQSPSNKVTEKGKDVELRCDPISGHTALYWYRQSLGQGLEFLIYFQGNSAPDKSGLPSDRFSAERTGGSVSTLTIQRTQQEDSAVYLCASSPKRAGGYEQYFGPGTRLTVT.

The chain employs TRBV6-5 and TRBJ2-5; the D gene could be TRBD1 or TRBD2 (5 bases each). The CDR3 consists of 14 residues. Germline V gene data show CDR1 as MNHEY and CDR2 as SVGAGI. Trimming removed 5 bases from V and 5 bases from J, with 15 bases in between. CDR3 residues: CASSPQGVRETQYF. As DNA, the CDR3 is TGTGCCAGCAGTCCCCAGGGAGTACGGGAGACCCAGTACTTC.

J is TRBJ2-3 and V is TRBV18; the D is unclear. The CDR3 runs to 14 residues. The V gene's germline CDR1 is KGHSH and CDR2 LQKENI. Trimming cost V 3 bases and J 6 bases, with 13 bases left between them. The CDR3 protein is CASSPLPSADTQYF. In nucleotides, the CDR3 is TGTGCCAGCTCACCTCTACCCAGTGCCGATACGCAGTATTTT.

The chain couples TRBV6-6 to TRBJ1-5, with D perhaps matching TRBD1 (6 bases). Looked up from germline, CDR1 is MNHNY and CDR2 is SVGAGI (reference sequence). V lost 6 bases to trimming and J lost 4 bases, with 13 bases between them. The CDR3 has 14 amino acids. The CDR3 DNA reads TGTGCCAGCAGCCCGACAGGTGAGAATCAGCCCCAGCATTTT. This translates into CASSPTGENQPQHF.

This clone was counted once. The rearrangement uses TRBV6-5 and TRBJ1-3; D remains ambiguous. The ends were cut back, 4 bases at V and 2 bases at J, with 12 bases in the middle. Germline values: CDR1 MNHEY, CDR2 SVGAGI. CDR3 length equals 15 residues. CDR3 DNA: TGTGCCAGCAGTTCCCCCTTAGTAGCTGGAAACACCATATATTTT. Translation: CASSSPLVAGNTIYF.

Here the CDR3 reads CASSLGGQRGDTQYF. CDR3 in DNA: TGTGCCAGCAGCTTAGGAGGCCAGAGGGGAGATACGCAGTATTTT. The chain joins TRBV7-2 to TRBJ2-3, with D perhaps given as TRBD1 or TRBD2 (5 bases each). The germline V gene encodes CDR1 SGHTA and CDR2 FQGNSA. Trimming shortened V by 1 base and J by 5 bases, and 13 bases separated the two germline ends. The length of the CDR3 is 15 residues.

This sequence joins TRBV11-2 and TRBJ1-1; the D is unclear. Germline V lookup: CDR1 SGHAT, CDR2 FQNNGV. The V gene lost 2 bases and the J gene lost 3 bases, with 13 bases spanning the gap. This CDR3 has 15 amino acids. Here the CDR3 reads CASSLSSVVDTEAFF. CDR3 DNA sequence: TGTGCCAGCAGCTTAAGTTCAGTCGTCGACACTGAAGCTTTCTTT.

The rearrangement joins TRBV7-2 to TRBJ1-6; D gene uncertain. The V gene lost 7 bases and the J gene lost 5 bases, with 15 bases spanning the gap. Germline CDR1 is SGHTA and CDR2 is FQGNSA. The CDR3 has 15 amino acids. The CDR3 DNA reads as TGTGCCAGCATCCGGGGTAGTATGGATAATTCACCCCTCCACTTT. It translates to CASIRGSMDNSPLHF.

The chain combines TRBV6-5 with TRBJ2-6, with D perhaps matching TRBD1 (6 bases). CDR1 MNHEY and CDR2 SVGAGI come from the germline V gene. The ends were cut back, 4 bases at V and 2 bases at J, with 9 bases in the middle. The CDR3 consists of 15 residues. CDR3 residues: CASSSSGAGANVLTF. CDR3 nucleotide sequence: TGTGCCAGCAGTTCCTCAGGGGCTGGGGCCAACGTCCTGACTTTC.

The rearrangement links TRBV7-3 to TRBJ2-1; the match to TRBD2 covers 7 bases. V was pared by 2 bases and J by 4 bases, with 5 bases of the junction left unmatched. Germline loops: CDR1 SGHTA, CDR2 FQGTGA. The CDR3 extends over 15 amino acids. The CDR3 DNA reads TGTGCCAGCAGCTTAGCCGGGACTAAGTACAATGAGCAGTTCTTC. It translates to CASSLAGTKYNEQFF.

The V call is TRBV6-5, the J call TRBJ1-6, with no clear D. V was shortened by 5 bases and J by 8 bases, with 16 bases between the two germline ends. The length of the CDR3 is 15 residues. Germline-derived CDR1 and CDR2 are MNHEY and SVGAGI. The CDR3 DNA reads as TGTGCCAGCAGTCCCTCCGGGTCCCTGGATTCACCCCTCCACTTT. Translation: CASSPSGSLDSPLHF.

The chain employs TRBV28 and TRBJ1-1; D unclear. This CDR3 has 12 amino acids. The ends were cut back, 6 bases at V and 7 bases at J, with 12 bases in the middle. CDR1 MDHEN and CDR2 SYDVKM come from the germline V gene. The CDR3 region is CASSPRTHEAFF. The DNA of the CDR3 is TGTGCCAGCAGCCCTCGGACGCATGAAGCTTTCTTT. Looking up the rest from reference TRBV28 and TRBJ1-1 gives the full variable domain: DVKVTQSSRYLVKRTGEKVFLECVQDMDHENMFWYRQDPGLGLRLIYFSYDVKMKEKGDIPEGYSVSREKKERFSLILESASTNQTSMYLCASSPRTHEAFFGQGTRLTVV.

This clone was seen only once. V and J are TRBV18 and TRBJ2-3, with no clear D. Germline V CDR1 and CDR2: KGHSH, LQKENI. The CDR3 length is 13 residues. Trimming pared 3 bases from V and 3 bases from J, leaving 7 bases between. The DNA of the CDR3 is TGTGCCAGCTCACCCACCTTGACAGATACGCAGTATTTT. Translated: CASSPTLTDTQYF.

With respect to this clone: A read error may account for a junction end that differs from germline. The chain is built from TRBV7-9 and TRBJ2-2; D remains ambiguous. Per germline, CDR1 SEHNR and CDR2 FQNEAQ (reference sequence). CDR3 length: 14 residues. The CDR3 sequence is CASSFQLNIGELFF. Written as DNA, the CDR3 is TGTGCCAGCAGCTTCCAGCTGAACATCGGGGAGCTGTTTTTT.

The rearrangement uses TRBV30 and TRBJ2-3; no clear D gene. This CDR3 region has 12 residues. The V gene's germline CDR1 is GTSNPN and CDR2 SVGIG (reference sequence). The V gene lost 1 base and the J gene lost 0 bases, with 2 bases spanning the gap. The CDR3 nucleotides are TGTGCCTGGAGTGCTAGCACAGATACGCAGTATTTT. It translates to CAWSASTDTQYF.

The CDR3 spells CASSQINGYEQYF. CDR3 coding DNA: TGCGCCAGCAGCCAAATAAACGGGTACGAGCAGTACTTC. The chain is built from TRBV5-1 and TRBJ2-7; no definite D call. This CDR3 contains 13 residues. Germline CDR1 SGHRS, CDR2 YFSETQ. The germline V and J ends were trimmed by 4 bases and 4 bases, with 12 bases remaining between them. The variable domain in full, with the rest retrieved from reference TRBV5-1 and TRBJ2-7, is KAGVTQTPRYLIKTRGQQVTLSCSPISGHRSVSWYQQTPGQGLQFLFEYFSETQRNKGNFPGRFSGRQFSNSRSEMNVSTLELGDSALYLCASSQINGYEQYFGPGTRLTVT.

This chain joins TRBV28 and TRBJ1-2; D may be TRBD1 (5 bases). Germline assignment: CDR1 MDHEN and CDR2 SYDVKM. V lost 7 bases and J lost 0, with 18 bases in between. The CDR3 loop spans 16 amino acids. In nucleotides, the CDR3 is TGTGCCAGCACCGTTTTGGGGGAGAGCGCTAACTATGGCTACACCTTC. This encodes CASTVLGESANYGYTF.

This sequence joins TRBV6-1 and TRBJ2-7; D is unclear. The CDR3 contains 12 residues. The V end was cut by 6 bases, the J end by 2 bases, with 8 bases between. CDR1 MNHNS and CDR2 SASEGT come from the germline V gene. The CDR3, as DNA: TGTGCCAGCAGAAAAGGGACCTACGAGCAGTACTTC. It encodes CASRKGTYEQYF.

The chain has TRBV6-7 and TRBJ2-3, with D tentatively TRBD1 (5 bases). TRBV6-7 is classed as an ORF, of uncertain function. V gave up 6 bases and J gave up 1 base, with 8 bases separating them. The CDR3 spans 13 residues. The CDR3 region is CASSRVRTDTQYF. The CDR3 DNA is TGTGCCAGCAGCAGGGTGCGCACAGATACGCAGTATTTT.

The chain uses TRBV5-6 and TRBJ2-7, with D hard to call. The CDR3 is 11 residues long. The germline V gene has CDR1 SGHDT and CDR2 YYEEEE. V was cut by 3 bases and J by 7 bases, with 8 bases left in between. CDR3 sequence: CASSWAREQYF. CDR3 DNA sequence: TGTGCCAGCAGCTGGGCGAGGGAGCAGTACTTC.

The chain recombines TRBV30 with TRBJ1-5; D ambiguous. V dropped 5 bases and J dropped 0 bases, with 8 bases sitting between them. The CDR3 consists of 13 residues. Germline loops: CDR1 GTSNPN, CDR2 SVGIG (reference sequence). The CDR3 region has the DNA TGTGCCTGGCAAACCTATAGCAATCAGCCCCAGCATTTT. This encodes CAWQTYSNQPQHF.

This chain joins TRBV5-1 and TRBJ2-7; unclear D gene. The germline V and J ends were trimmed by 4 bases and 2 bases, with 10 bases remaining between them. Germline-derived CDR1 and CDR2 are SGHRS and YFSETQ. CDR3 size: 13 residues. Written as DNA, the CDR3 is TGCGCCAGCAGCCCCGAGAAGACCTACGAGCAGTACTTC. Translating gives CASSPEKTYEQYF.

CDR3 sequence reads: CASRQGRMNTEAFF. The CDR3 nucleotides read TGTGCCAGTAGGCAGGGTCGGATGAACACTGAAGCTTTCTTT. The genes are TRBV19 and TRBJ1-1; tentative D call: TRBD1 (5 bases). V was shortened by 6 bases and J by 0 bases, with 11 bases between the two germline ends. The germline V gene has CDR1 LNHDA and CDR2 SQIVND (reference sequence). The CDR3 is made up of 14 amino acids.

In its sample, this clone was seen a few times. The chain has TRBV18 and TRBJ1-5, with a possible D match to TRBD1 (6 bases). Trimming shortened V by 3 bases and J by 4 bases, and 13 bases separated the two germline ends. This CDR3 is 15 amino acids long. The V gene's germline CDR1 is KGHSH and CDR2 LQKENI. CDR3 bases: TGTGCCAGCTCACCTCTAGGGACAACTAATCAGCCCCAGCATTTT. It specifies CASSPLGTTNQPQHF.

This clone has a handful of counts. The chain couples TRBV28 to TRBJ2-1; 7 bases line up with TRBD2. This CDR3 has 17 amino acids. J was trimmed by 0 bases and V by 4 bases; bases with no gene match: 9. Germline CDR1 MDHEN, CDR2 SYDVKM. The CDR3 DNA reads TGTGCCAGCAGTTCAACGGGACTACAGAGCTCCTACAATGAGCAGTTCTTC. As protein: CASSSTGLQSSYNEQFF.

As DNA, the CDR3 is TGTGCCAGCAGCCAACAGGGGAGTAAGACCCAGTACTTC. Protein product: CASSQQGSKTQYF. V gene TRBV5-4 combines with J gene TRBJ2-5, with 7 bases aligning to TRBD1. The CDR3 sequence is 13 residues long. Germline CDR1 SGHNT, CDR2 YYREEE (reference sequence). The V gene end was trimmed by 4 bases and the J gene end by 6 bases; junction bases not matched to a gene: 6.

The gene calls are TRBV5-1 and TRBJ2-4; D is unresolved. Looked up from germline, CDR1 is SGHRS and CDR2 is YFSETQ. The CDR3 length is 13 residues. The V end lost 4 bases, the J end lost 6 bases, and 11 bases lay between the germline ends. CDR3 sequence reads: CASSATTTNIQYF. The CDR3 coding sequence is TGCGCCAGCAGCGCGACCACTACAAACATTCAGTACTTC.

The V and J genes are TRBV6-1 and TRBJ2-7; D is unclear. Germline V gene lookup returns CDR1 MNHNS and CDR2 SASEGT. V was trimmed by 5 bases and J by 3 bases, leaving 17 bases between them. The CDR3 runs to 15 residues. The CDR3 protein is CASSSLLLGIYEQYF. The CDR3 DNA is TGTGCCAGCAGTTCACTCCTTCTGGGGATCTACGAGCAGTACTTC.

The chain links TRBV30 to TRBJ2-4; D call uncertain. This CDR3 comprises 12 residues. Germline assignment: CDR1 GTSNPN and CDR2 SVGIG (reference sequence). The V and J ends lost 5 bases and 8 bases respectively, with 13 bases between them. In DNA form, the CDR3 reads TGTGCCTGGCTGCACGAGCCGGACATTCAGTACTTC. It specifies CAWLHEPDIQYF.

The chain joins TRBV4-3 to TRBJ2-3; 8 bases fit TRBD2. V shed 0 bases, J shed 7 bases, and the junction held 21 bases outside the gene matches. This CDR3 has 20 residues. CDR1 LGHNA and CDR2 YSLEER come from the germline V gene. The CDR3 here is CASSQEIGKGLTGGGYTQYF. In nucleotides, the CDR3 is TGCGCCAGCAGCCAAGAAATAGGGAAGGGACTAACGGGAGGGGGTTATACGCAGTATTTT.

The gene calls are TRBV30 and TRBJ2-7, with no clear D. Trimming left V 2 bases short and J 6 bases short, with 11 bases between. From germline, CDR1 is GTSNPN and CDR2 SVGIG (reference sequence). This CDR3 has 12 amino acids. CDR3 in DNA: TGTGCCTGGAGTAGAAAGGGTTCCGAGCAGTACTTC. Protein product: CAWSRKGSEQYF.